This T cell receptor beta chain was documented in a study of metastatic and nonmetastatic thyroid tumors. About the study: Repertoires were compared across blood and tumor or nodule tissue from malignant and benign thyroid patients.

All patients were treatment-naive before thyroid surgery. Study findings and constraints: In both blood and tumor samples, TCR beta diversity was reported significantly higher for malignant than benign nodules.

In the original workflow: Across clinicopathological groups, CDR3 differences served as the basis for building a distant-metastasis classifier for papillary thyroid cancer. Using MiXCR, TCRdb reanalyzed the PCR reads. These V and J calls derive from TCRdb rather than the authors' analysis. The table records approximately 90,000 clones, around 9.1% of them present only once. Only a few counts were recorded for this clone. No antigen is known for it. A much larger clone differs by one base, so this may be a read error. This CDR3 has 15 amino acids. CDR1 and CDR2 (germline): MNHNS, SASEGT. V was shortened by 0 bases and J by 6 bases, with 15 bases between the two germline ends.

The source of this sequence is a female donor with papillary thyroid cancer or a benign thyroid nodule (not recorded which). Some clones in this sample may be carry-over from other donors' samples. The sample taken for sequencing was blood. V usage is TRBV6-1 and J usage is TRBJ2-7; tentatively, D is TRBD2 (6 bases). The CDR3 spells CASSEAGWDFAEQYF. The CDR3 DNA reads TGTGCCAGCAGTGAAGCCGGCTGGGACTTTGCCGAGCAGTACTTC.